These 26 T cell receptor beta chains were all obtained from the same sample, sequenced in a study of T cells after yellow fever vaccination. TCRdb reprocessed the 5' RACE reads with MiXCR, giving one entry per CDR3 protein. This table has some 600,000 distinct CDR3 sequences, around 17% appearing once. The sample here was PBMCs, taken 4 to 5 days after the first yellow fever vaccination. These TCRs come from a man aged 18-30 years who received the YFV17D yellow fever vaccine.

This chain links TRBV7-9 with TRBJ2-3, with D unresolved. Germline CDR1 is SEHNR and CDR2 is FQNEAQ (reference sequence). The CDR3 covers 14 residues. V was clipped by 5 bases and J by 4 bases, with 13 bases between them. Written as DNA, the CDR3 is TGTGCCAGCAGCCCGAGATGGGTGTCAGATACGCAGTATTTT. Its protein is CASSPRWVSDTQYF.

The chain links TRBV18 to TRBJ2-3; D ambiguous. The CDR3 length is 16 residues. The V gene's germline CDR1 is KGHSH and CDR2 LQKENI. Trimming took off 3 bases at V and 0 bases at J, with 13 bases between the two ends. The CDR3 reads CASSPNGRSSTDTQYF. As DNA, the CDR3 is TGTGCCAGCTCACCGAATGGTCGATCTAGCACAGATACGCAGTATTTT.

This clonotype occurred a few times. V and J are TRBV5-6 and TRBJ2-3, with D perhaps TRBD1 or TRBD2 (5 bases each). The CDR3 sequence is 13 residues long. Germline V CDR1 and CDR2: SGHDT, YYEEEE. V shed 1 base and J shed 5 bases, with 8 bases lying between them. CDR3 in DNA: TGTGCCAGCAGCTTGAGGGACCTAGATACGCAGTATTTT. It is translated as CASSLRDLDTQYF.

The chain has TRBV6-2 or TRBV6-3 and TRBJ1-2; a possible D gene is TRBD1 (6 bases). This CDR3 spans 15 amino acids. V was shortened by 6 bases and J by 8 bases, with 22 bases between the two germline ends. The germline V gene has CDR1 MNHEY and CDR2 SVGEGT. CDR3 residues: CASSPDLGQLRGYTF. The CDR3 DNA reads TGTGCCAGCAGCCCCGACCTCGGACAGCTCAGGGGCTACACCTTC.

This clonotype appeared a few times. The chain uses TRBV30 and TRBJ1-6; D remains ambiguous. V lost 8 bases, J lost 9 bases, and 17 bases lay in between. Per the germline V gene, CDR1 is GTSNPN and CDR2 is SVGIG (reference sequence). This CDR3 has 13 residues. CDR3 sequence: CAAGSSRSSPLHF. Written as DNA, the CDR3 is TGTGCCGCGGGGAGTTCCCGGAGTTCACCCCTCCACTTT.

This clonotype turned up a few times. The chain is built from TRBV21-1 and TRBJ1-3; the table's TRBD1 call for D was not verified on the DNA. TRBV21-1 constitutes a pseudogene. The CDR3 extends over 20 amino acids. The DNA of the CDR3 is TGTGCCAGCAGCCTACGAGGGAGTCTGTCGCGGGGGGCGAACGGAAACACCATATATTTT. Residues: CASSLRGSLSRGANGNTIYF.

Remarks on this clonotype: Relative to the germline gene, one junction end is altered; a read error may explain this. The rearrangement uses TRBV7-7 and TRBJ2-2, with 11 bases lining up with TRBD2. Germline-derived CDR1 and CDR2 are SSHAT and FNYEAQ (reference sequence). The CDR3 runs to 15 residues. This CDR3 is CATSPGLAGTGELFF. The DNA of the CDR3 is TGTGCCACCAGCCCCGGACTAGCGGGCACCGGGGAGCTGTTTTTT.

This chain connects TRBV5-1 to TRBJ1-2, with D unclear. The length of the CDR3 is 15 residues. V lost 3 bases and J lost 3, with 15 bases in between. Germline V CDR1 and CDR2: SGHRS, YFSETQ. CDR3: CASSSGFGRDYGYTF. In nucleotides, the CDR3 is TGCGCCAGCAGCTCCGGATTTGGACGGGACTATGGCTACACCTTC.

The chain joins TRBV11-2 to TRBJ2-1, with D maybe TRBD1 (5 bases). V was cut by 5 bases and J by 6 bases, with 26 bases left in between. The CDR3 length is 18 residues. CDR1 is SGHAT and CDR2 is FQNNGV in the germline V gene. The CDR3 DNA is TGTGCCAGCAGCCAATCACGACCCAGGGTTAATAGCCCCAATGAGCAGTTCTTC. Protein: CASSQSRPRVNSPNEQFF.

This chain uses TRBV5-1 with TRBJ2-5; TRBD1 agrees at 9 bases. The CDR3 runs to 16 residues. The V segment lost 1 base and the J segment 0 bases; nucleotides outside the gene matches: 4. CDR1 SGHRS and CDR2 YFSETQ come from the germline V gene. CDR3 amino acids: CASSLLGQGNQETQYF. CDR3 nucleotide sequence: TGCGCCAGCAGCTTGTTGGGACAGGGAAACCAAGAGACCCAGTACTTC.

The chain uses TRBV6-1 and TRBJ2-7; D is possibly TRBD1 or TRBD2 (5 bases each). Germline CDR1 MNHNS, CDR2 SASEGT. CDR3 length: 14 residues. The V end lost 4 bases, the J end lost 2 bases, and 12 bases lay between the germline ends. CDR3 sequence (DNA): TGTGCCAGCAGTGCCATTAGGGACCCCTACGAGCAGTACTTC. Translation gives CASSAIRDPYEQYF.

CDR3 DNA: TGCGCCAGCAGCCAAGAGCCCCCAGAGACCCAGTACTTC. Its translation: CASSQEPPETQYF. V usage is TRBV4-1 and J usage is TRBJ2-5; D unresolved. There are 13 residues in the CDR3. V was shortened by 0 bases and J by 4 bases, with 6 bases between the two germline ends. Germline loops: CDR1 MGHRA, CDR2 YSYEKL.

This clonotype showed up many times. This sequence joins TRBV6-5 and TRBJ2-1; D unclear. Between the trimmed V and J ends, which lost 4 bases and 3 bases, there was a span of 4 bases. Germline V gives CDR1 MNHEY, CDR2 SVGAGI. CDR3 size: 12 residues. CDR3 protein: CASSSRYNEQFF. DNA for the CDR3: TGTGCCAGCAGTTCCCGCTACAATGAGCAGTTCTTC.

This clonotype was found a few times. The rearrangement links TRBV25-1 to TRBJ2-7, with a tentative D call TRBD2 (5 bases). Germline CDR1 MGHDK, CDR2 SYGVNS. V lost 4 bases and J lost 2, with 18 bases in between. The CDR3 runs 16 residues. The CDR3 reads CASSATVSGFAYEQYF. CDR3 bases: TGTGCCAGCAGTGCTACGGTGTCGGGGTTCGCCTACGAGCAGTACTTC.

This clonotype showed up just a few times. The chain uses TRBV6-1 and TRBJ2-1, with 11 nucleotides matching TRBD2. V lost 5 bases and J lost 8; bases outside the gene matches: 5. The CDR3 spans 14 residues. Germline CDR1 MNHNS, CDR2 SASEGT. The CDR3 DNA is TGTGCCAGCAGTATTAGCGGGGGGGGCGATGAGCAGTTCTTC. Protein: CASSISGGGDEQFF.

The chain carries TRBV4-2 and TRBJ2-5; the D gene is possibly TRBD1 (5 bases). Trimming took off 3 bases at V and 2 bases at J, with 13 bases between the two ends. The CDR3 length is 15 residues. Germline CDR1 reads LGHNA; CDR2 reads YNFKEQ. The CDR3, as DNA: TGTGCCAGCAGCCAGATCTTAGGGGTTCAAGAGACCCAGTACTTC. This gives the protein CASSQILGVQETQYF.

The chain employs TRBV10-2 and TRBJ1-5, with D unclear. Trimming took off 2 bases at V and 0 bases at J, with 14 bases between the two ends. The CDR3 has 17 amino acids. Germline assignment: CDR1 WSHSY and CDR2 SAAADI. CDR3 loop: CASSERRNPYSNQPQHF. In nucleotides, the CDR3 is TGCGCCAGCAGTGAGAGGAGGAATCCTTATAGCAATCAGCCCCAGCATTTT.

This clonotype was recorded a few times. This chain connects TRBV12-3 or TRBV12-4 to TRBJ2-5; 8 bases are shared with TRBD1. This CDR3 contains 15 residues. Trimming at V came to 3 bases and at J to 4 bases, leaving 7 bases not matched to a gene. CDR3 in amino acids: CASSFGQGGRETQYF. The CDR3, as DNA: TGTGCCAGCAGTTTCGGACAGGGCGGACGAGAGACCCAGTACTTC.

The genes are TRBV27 and TRBJ1-4, with D perhaps matching TRBD1 (6 bases). Trimming pared 5 bases from V and 13 bases from J, leaving 14 bases between. CDR3 length: 12 amino acids. Germline V lookup: CDR1 MNHEY, CDR2 SMNVEV (reference sequence). CDR3 in DNA: TGTGCCAGCAGTCCCTACCAGGGGTTACTGTTTTTT. Translation: CASSPYQGLLFF.

This rearrangement joins TRBV10-2 to TRBJ1-1; tentative D call: TRBD1 (5 bases). The CDR3 is 14 amino acids. V was clipped by 7 bases and J by 6 bases, with 18 bases between them. Looked up from germline, CDR1 is WSHSY and CDR2 is SAAADI. CDR3 sequence reads: CASNGDLGEAEAFF. In DNA, the CDR3 is TGCGCCAGCAACGGAGATTTGGGGGAGGCTGAAGCTTTCTTT.

This chain joins TRBV6-1 and TRBJ2-7, with 8 bases that match TRBD2. From germline, CDR1 is MNHNS and CDR2 SASEGT. The CDR3 length is 15 residues. J was trimmed by 2 bases and V by 5 bases; bases with no gene match: 8. The CDR3 DNA is TGTGCCAGCAGTCCGAGGGTAGCGGGGCCCTACGAGCAGTACTTC. Translating it yields CASSPRVAGPYEQYF.

With regard to this clonotype: No conserved phenylalanine or tryptophan is present at the end of the CDR3, so a read error is the likely explanation. The chain couples TRBV25-1 to TRBJ1-6, with D tentatively TRBD1 (5 bases). Trimming cost V 5 bases and J 8 bases, with 13 bases left between them. CDR3 length equals 14 residues. Germline-derived CDR1 and CDR2 are MGHDK and SYGVNS. CDR3: CASSRGLLHSPLHY. CDR3 in DNA: TGTGCCAGCAGTAGGGGACTACTCCATTCACCCCTCCACTAT.

The V gene is TRBV9, the J gene TRBJ2-6; D is uncertain. CDR3 length equals 15 residues. Germline assignment: CDR1 SGDLS and CDR2 YYNGEE. The V and J ends lost 0 bases and 2 bases respectively, with 6 bases between them. The CDR3 DNA reads as TGTGCCAGCAGCGTAGGGGGAACTGGGGCCAACGTCCTGACTTTC. Translation gives CASSVGGTGANVLTF.

The V gene is TRBV19, the J gene TRBJ1-2; TRBD1 matches 8 bases. The germline CDR1 and CDR2 sequences are LNHDA and SQIVND (reference sequence). This CDR3 spans 16 amino acids. V was clipped by 4 bases and J by 7 bases; unmatched bases: 14. CDR3 residues: CASSTRDRRTGGGYTF. The CDR3 region has the DNA TGTGCCAGTAGTACCCGGGACAGGCGTACAGGGGGTGGCTACACCTTC.

The chain carries TRBV5-1 and TRBJ2-1; 8 positions match TRBD1. This CDR3 spans 15 amino acids. After removal of 4 bases from V and 9 bases from J, the junction contained 12 bases not matched to a gene. Per the germline V gene, CDR1 is SGHRS and CDR2 is YFSETQ. Here the CDR3 DNA reads TGCGCCAGCAGCCCGGGCAGGGGGCAGAGTATTGAGCAGTTCTTC. It yields the protein CASSPGRGQSIEQFF.

This clonotype has only a few counts. The genes are TRBV27 and TRBJ2-7; no clear D gene. The CDR3 is 14 amino acids. CDR1 MNHEY and CDR2 SMNVEV come from the germline V gene (reference sequence). Trimming took 1 base from V and 5 from J, leaving 12 bases between them. This CDR3 reads CASSLFRNSDEQYF. In DNA form, the CDR3 reads TGTGCCAGCAGTTTATTTAGGAACTCGGACGAGCAGTACTTC.